This T cell receptor (beta chain) is drawn from a study of human T cells and chemical hapten exposure. The V gene's germline CDR1 is SQVTM and CDR2 ANQGSEA. The CDR3 totals 15 residues. V gave up 8 bases and J gave up 3 bases; unmatched junction bases: 13. TCRdb redid the calling of the RACE reads with MiXCR, one entry per CDR3 protein. The sample gives 190,000 or so distinct CDR3 sequences, 20% to 25% of which show up once; about 2.3% is in the top ten. Documented time point: patch test 3, about 24 weeks after DPC sensitization. Noted treatment: therapeutic diphenylcyclopropenone sensitization with weekly scalp DPC.

This TCR was sampled from a woman aged 35 to 49 with alopecia areata. Some clones in this sample may be carry-over from other donors' samples. This sample comprised whole blood, obtained in connection with sensitization to the hapten diphenylcyclopropenone (DPC). The rearrangement joins TRBV29-1 to TRBJ2-7; 10 positions agree with TRBD2. The chain's CDR3 is CSLSGGPSGSYEQYF. Written as DNA, the CDR3 is TGCAGCCTTTCAGGGGGGCCTAGCGGGAGCTACGAGCAGTACTTC.